One sample yielded the 17 T cell receptor beta chains listed below, sequenced in a study of vaccination effects on CD4 cells after COVID-19. Sequenced by immunoSEQ multiplex PCR; TCRdb stores in-frame clones only, minus some. The table records 78,000 or so clones, over 70% of them present only once. Their target antigens are unknown. With the ViraFEST assay, the study expanded antigen-specific CD4+ T cells using viral peptide pools, then sequenced them. Following 10 days of culture, CD4+ T cells were isolated. No vaccinee had earlier SARS-CoV-2 infection, and nucleocapsid antibodies were negative. The material was CD4+ T cells from PBMCs cultured with SARS-CoV-2 spike peptides, obtained before COVID-19 vaccination. The receptors originated from a human donor who received a COVID-19 vaccine.

This chain uses TRBV6-5 with TRBJ1-6; 7 nucleotides align to TRBD1. Germline V lookup: CDR1 MNHEY, CDR2 SVGAGI. V lost 6 bases and J lost 8; bases outside the gene matches: 10. The CDR3 totals 15 residues. The CDR3 nucleotides read TGTGCCAGCAGAGGTTGGGACAGCGGGCATTCACCCCTCCACTTT. This sequence encodes CASRGWDSGHSPLHF.

The rearrangement joins TRBV18 to TRBJ2-1, with D possibly matching TRBD1 (5 bases). V was shortened by 6 bases and J by 3 bases, with 15 bases between the two germline ends. The CDR3 is 15 amino acids. Germline lookup yields CDR1 KGHSH and CDR2 LQKENI. CDR3 nucleotide sequence: TGTGCCAGCTCTCAGGGCTTCCTATACTACAATGAGCAGTTCTTC. It encodes CASSQGFLYYNEQFF.

V and J are TRBV9 and TRBJ2-1; D is perhaps TRBD2 (7 bases). The germline V and J ends were trimmed by 4 bases and 4 bases, with 18 bases remaining between them. The CDR3 spans 16 residues. Germline CDR1 and CDR2: SGDLS and YYNGEE. For the CDR3, the DNA is TGTGCCAGCAGCCCCGTCGGTAGGGGGGGATACAATGAGCAGTTCTTC. This translates into CASSPVGRGGYNEQFF.

This clone was picked up a small number of times. The chain links TRBV27 to TRBJ1-2, with D possibly matching TRBD1 (5 bases). The CDR3 is 14 amino acids. CDR1 MNHEY and CDR2 SMNVEV come from the germline V gene (reference sequence). The V and J ends lost 2 bases and 8 bases respectively, with 15 bases between them. This chain's CDR3 is CASSLHERGLGYTF. The CDR3 DNA is TGTGCCAGCAGTTTACACGAAAGGGGTTTGGGCTACACCTTC.

The V gene is TRBV12-5, the J gene TRBJ2-1, with no clear D. The CDR3 is 16 amino acids. The V gene's germline CDR1 is LGHNT and CDR2 FRNRAP. Trimming removed 1 base at V and 1 base at J, with 11 bases between. The CDR3 region has the DNA TGTGCTAGTGGTTTGGGGAGCATACTATCCTACAATGAGCAGTTCTTC. Translating gives CASGLGSILSYNEQFF.

This chain connects TRBV9 to TRBJ1-2; D gene ambiguous. The ends were cut back, 0 bases at V and 3 bases at J, with 6 bases in the middle. Germline V gene data show CDR1 as SGDLS and CDR2 as YYNGEE. The CDR3 is made up of 13 amino acids. The CDR3 spells CASSVGPDYGYTF. CDR3 in DNA: TGTGCCAGCAGCGTAGGACCGGACTATGGCTACACCTTC. Full variable domain (missing parts from reference TRBV9 and TRBJ1-2): DSGVTQTPKHLITATGQRVTLRCSPRSGDLSVYWYQQSLDQGLQFLIQYYNGEERAKGNILERFSAQQFPDLHSELNLSSLELGDSALYFCASSVGPDYGYTFGSGTRLTVV.

The V gene is TRBV6-1, the J gene TRBJ2-7; the match to TRBD2 covers 8 bases. The CDR3 is 18 residues long. V dropped 3 bases and J dropped 0; count of bases not matched to a gene: 13. Germline assignment: CDR1 MNHNS and CDR2 SASEGT. CDR3 residues: CASSDNDGLRGASYEQYV. For the CDR3, the DNA is TGTGCCAGCAGTGATAATGATGGTTTGCGGGGGGCCTCCTACGAGCAGTACGTC.

This rearrangement joins TRBV6-5 to TRBJ2-2; D call uncertain. Looked up from germline, CDR1 is MNHEY and CDR2 is SVGAGI. V was cut by 7 bases and J by 0 bases, with 9 bases left in between. The CDR3 covers 14 residues. CDR3 sequence: CASIKRSNTGELFF. The CDR3 coding sequence is TGTGCCAGCATTAAACGATCGAACACCGGGGAGCTGTTTTTT.

The chain recombines TRBV12-5 with TRBJ2-3; 7 positions agree with TRBD1. CDR3 size: 16 residues. The V and J ends lost 4 bases and 4 bases, in that order; junction bases with no gene match: 11. CDR1 is LGHNT, CDR2 FRNRAP, per germline. The CDR3, as DNA: TGTGCTAGTGGTTCCGTCATACAGGGGCTACCAGATACGCAGTATTTT. This encodes CASGSVIQGLPDTQYF.

The chain links TRBV7-9 to TRBJ1-2; no clear D gene. The CDR3 runs to 13 residues. The V end was cut by 6 bases, the J end by 0 bases, with 8 bases between. CDR1 SEHNR and CDR2 FQNEAQ come from the germline V gene (reference sequence). CDR3 region: CASSPVPNYGYTF. CDR3 in DNA: TGTGCCAGCAGTCCAGTCCCTAACTATGGCTACACCTTC. The full variable domain, in which reference TRBV7-9 and TRBJ1-2 provide the parts outside the CDR3, is DTGVSQNPRHKITKRGQNVTFRCDPISEHNRLYWYRQTLGQGPEFLTYFQNEAQLEKSRLLSDRFSAERPKGSFSTLEIQRTEQGDSAMYLCASSPVPNYGYTFGSGTRLTVV.

The chain recombines TRBV28 with TRBJ1-1; TRBD1 matches at 7 bases. After removal of 6 bases from V and 2 bases from J, the junction contained 9 bases not matched to a gene. Germline V gives CDR1 MDHEN, CDR2 SYDVKM. The CDR3 is 15 residues long. CDR3 amino acids: CASRAPGTVNTEAFF. CDR3 bases: TGTGCCAGCAGAGCCCCCGGGACAGTCAACACTGAAGCTTTCTTT.

For the CDR3, the DNA is TGTGCCAGCAAGAAGACGTCCTTTGAAGGCTACACCTTC. Its translation: CASKKTSFEGYTF. The V call is TRBV6-5, the J call TRBJ1-2, with no clear D. The CDR3 consists of 13 residues. The V gene's germline CDR1 is MNHEY and CDR2 SVGAGI. The ends were cut back, 7 bases at V and 8 bases at J, with 17 bases in the middle.

The V call is TRBV6-5, the J call TRBJ2-3; 7 bases match TRBD2. There are 15 residues in the CDR3. Trimming cost V 6 bases and J 0 bases; bases outside gene matches: 6. The germline V gene encodes CDR1 MNHEY and CDR2 SVGAGI. As DNA, the CDR3 is TGTGCCAGCAGAGAGCGGGGTTCTAGCACAGATACGCAGTATTTT. The encoded protein is CASRERGSSTDTQYF.

The J gene is TRBJ2-2, the V gene TRBV5-6, with D possibly TRBD2 on 6 matching bases. Germline V gene sequence: CDR1 SGHDT, CDR2 YYEEEE. The CDR3 has 16 amino acids. V was pared by 0 bases and J by 5 bases, with 14 bases between. CDR3 loop: CASSLVGVGGTGELFF. Here the CDR3 DNA reads TGTGCCAGCAGCTTGGTGGGGGTAGGAGGGACCGGGGAGCTGTTTTTT.

V gene TRBV6-5 combines with J gene TRBJ1-1; D unresolved. Germline CDR1 is MNHEY and CDR2 is SVGAGI. The length of the CDR3 is 15 residues. V was clipped by 2 bases and J by 4 bases, with 14 bases between them. CDR3 sequence (DNA): TGTGCCAGCAGTTACGAAACCCCTCGTGTCACTGAAGCTTTCTTT. Encoded protein: CASSYETPRVTEAFF.

The V gene is TRBV12-3 or TRBV12-4, the J gene TRBJ2-2, with no clear D. The CDR3 consists of 12 residues. V shed 8 bases and J shed 4 bases, with 8 bases lying between them. The CDR3 sequence is CASGTSTGELFF. The CDR3 region has the DNA TGTGCCAGCGGCACATCCACCGGGGAGCTGTTTTTT.

The chain is built from TRBV6-2 or TRBV6-3 and TRBJ1-1, with D possibly matching TRBD1 (6 bases). The ends were cut back, 5 bases at V and 6 bases at J, with 19 bases in the middle. Germline lookup yields CDR1 MNHEY and CDR2 SVGEGT. CDR3 length: 15 residues. The CDR3 protein is CASSTPARGSPEAFF. The CDR3 DNA reads TGTGCCAGCAGTACCCCCGCCAGGGGTTCCCCTGAAGCTTTCTTT.